The 5 T cell receptor beta chains presented below share a single source sample, sequenced in a study of CD8 T cells in ankylosing spondylitis. MiXCR, run by TCRdb on the 5' RACE reads, gives a single entry per CDR3 protein. The repertoire holds about 130,000 distinct CDR3 sequences, with roughly an eighth as singletons. The sequencing sample was made of blood, either unsorted or a sorted T cell fraction (not recorded which). Receptors originate from a female donor with ankylosing spondylitis or in good health (not recorded which).

The rearrangement uses TRBV5-1 and TRBJ2-3; perhaps TRBD1 as D (6 bases). CDR1 is SGHRS, CDR2 YFSETQ, per germline. The CDR3 covers 17 residues. Deletions cut 3 bases from V and 1 base from J, with 18 bases between. CDR3 sequence reads: CASSSNIQGRGTDTQYF. Written as DNA, the CDR3 is TGCGCCAGCAGCTCCAATATACAGGGTCGGGGCACAGATACGCAGTATTTT.

The table lists this clonotype with many counts. CDR3 sequence reads: CASSQGAPYGYTF. The DNA of the CDR3 is TGTGCCAGCAGCCAAGGGGCCCCCTATGGCTACACCTTC. The J gene is TRBJ1-2, the V gene TRBV3-1; D is undetermined. The CDR3 has 13 residues. The germline CDR1 and CDR2 sequences are LGHDT and YNNKEL (reference sequence). V was pared by 1 base and J by 4 bases, with 7 bases between.

Many counts were recorded for this clonotype. The rearrangement uses TRBV14 and TRBJ2-1; D may match TRBD1 or TRBD2 (5 bases each). CDR1 is SGHDN and CDR2 is FVKESK in the germline V gene. The CDR3 covers 13 residues. Trimming removed 5 bases at V and 8 bases at J, with 13 bases between. The CDR3 coding sequence is TGTGCCAGCAGCTTGGGCCTGGGGGATGAGCAGTTCTTC. Translated: CASSLGLGDEQFF.

In its sample, this clonotype was seen a few times. The gene calls are TRBV12-3 or TRBV12-4 and TRBJ2-7, with D perhaps assigned TRBD1 or TRBD2 (5 bases each). The CDR3 is 13 amino acids. V was trimmed by 9 bases and J by 2 bases, leaving 14 bases between them. In DNA form, the CDR3 reads TGTGCCAGTAAGGGGACCGAAACCTACGAGCAGTACTTC. Amino acids: CASKGTETYEQYF.

This clonotype was observed many times. V is TRBV5-1 and J is TRBJ2-1; 11 positions agree with TRBD2. The CDR3 runs 14 residues. In germline, CDR1 is SGHRS, CDR2 YFSETQ. J gave up 8 bases and V 4 bases, and 5 bases lay outside the gene matches. CDR3: CASSDGLAGYEQFF. The CDR3 nucleotides read TGCGCCAGCAGCGACGGACTAGCGGGCTATGAGCAGTTCTTC.